These T cell receptor beta chains were read from a single sample in a study of regulatory T cells in long-lasting Graves disease. TCRdb reprocessed the multiplex PCR reads with MiXCR, giving one entry per CDR3 protein. The sample records approximately 400,000 distinct CDR3 sequences, 14% to 15% being singletons. The data were also submitted as part of a second study, on T cells in Graves' hyperthyroidism and ophthalmopathy.

This specimen consisted of peripheral blood mononuclear cells (PBMCs), obtained at new diagnosis, from a patient treated with antithyroid drugs. These receptor sequences come from a woman between 25 and 40 years old with Graves disease. CDR3s include the opening cysteine and the closing phenylalanine or tryptophan. Each record gives: CDR3 length, J gene, D gene, V gene, clone size, CDR3 DNA, CDR3 protein. The D gene is left open where the match is weak. Rows give clone size only sometimes, using once, few, many, or a class for an expanded clone.

17,TRBJ2-1,-,TRBV7-2,many,TGTGCCAGCAGCCGACGGGGGCGCGGGACCCTCTACAATGAGCAGTTCTTC,CASSRRGRGTLYNEQFF
15,TRBJ2-3,TRBD2,TRBV6-1,-,TGTGCCAGCAGTCAACTAGCGCCAAGCACAGATACGCAGTATTTT,CASSQLAPSTDTQYF
17,TRBJ2-3,-,TRBV2,-,TGTGCCAGCAGTGAAGCGGGGATAGCGGACAGCACAGATACGCAGTATTTT,CASSEAGIADSTDTQYF
18,TRBJ2-1,-,TRBV28,many,TGTGCCAGCACTCTAGGGGTAGGTAGCGACACCCTCTACAATGAGCAGTTCTTC,CASTLGVGSDTLYNEQFF
13,TRBJ1-5,TRBD1,TRBV20-1,many,TGCAGTGTGGACAGGGGCGTTGATCAGCCCCAGCATTTT,CSVDRGVDQPQHF
13,TRBJ1-2,-,TRBV18,many,TGTGCCAGCTCACCAGACAGGAACTATGGCTACACCTTC,CASSPDRNYGYTF
13,TRBJ2-5,-,TRBV25-1,-,TGTGCCAGCAGTGAGAGACCGCAAGAGACCCAGTACTTC,CASSERPQETQYF
15,TRBJ2-3,TRBD2,TRBV29-1,-,TGCAGCATGACCCGGCGGGCGGGAGGGACAGATACGCAGTATTTT,CSMTRRAGGTDTQYF
15,TRBJ2-1,-,TRBV6-1,many,TGTGCCAGCAGTGATGACATCGGGTCTTACAATGAGCAGTTCTTC,CASSDDIGSYNEQFF
16,TRBJ2-7,TRBD2,TRBV9,few,TGTGCCAGCAGCCCTGGGACTAGCGGGCGCTCCTACGAGCAGTACTTC,CASSPGTSGRSYEQYF
14,TRBJ2-5,TRBD1,TRBV3-1,many,TGTGCCAGCAGCCACCGGACAGGTCAAGAGACCCAGTACTTC,CASSHRTGQETQYF
13,TRBJ2-3,TRBD1,TRBV27,many,TGTGCCACCACCAGGGGGAGCACAGATACGCAGTATTTT,CATTRGSTDTQYF
16,TRBJ2-7,TRBD2,TRBV3-1,many,TGTGCCAGCAGCCCCCCCGGGACTAGCGGGAGGTACGAGCAGTACTTC,CASSPPGTSGRYEQYF
12,TRBJ1-2,-,TRBV30,-,TGTGCCTGGAGTGGGAGGTCCTATGGCTACACCTTC,CAWSGRSYGYTF
14,TRBJ1-1,-,TRBV7-8,many,TGTGCCAGCAGCCAGGGCCGGAGGAACACTGAAGCTTTCTTT,CASSQGRRNTEAFF
15,TRBJ2-2,TRBD2,TRBV19,once,TGTGCCAGTAGTATACGCGGGGGGCGGGTCGGGGAGCTGTTTTTT,CASSIRGGRVGELFF
13,TRBJ2-2,-,TRBV12-3/TRBV12-4,-,TGTGCCAGCAGCCACAGCCCTTCAGGGGAGCTGTTTTTT,CASSHSPSGELFF
15,TRBJ2-1,-,TRBV9,-,TGTGCCAGCAGCCCCGCCGGGGGAGAAGGCAATGAGCAGTTCTTC,CASSPAGGEGNEQFF
17,TRBJ1-1,-,TRBV28,many,TGTGCCAGCAGCTTGTGGGGCTTCGGACCCGACGGCACTGAAGCTTTCTTT,CASSLWGFGPDGTEAFF
14,TRBJ1-5,-,TRBV7-9,few,TGTGCCAGCAGTCCTCAACAAATGGGTCAGCCCCAGCATTTT,CASSPQQMGQPQHF
16,TRBJ2-2,TRBD2,TRBV12-3/TRBV12-4,-,TGTGCCAGCAGCCCTCGGGGGGGAGGGGGTACCGGGGAGCTGTTTTTT,CASSPRGGGGTGELFF
20,TRBJ1-5,TRBD1,TRBV6-1,many,TGTGCCAGCAGCCCTCTTGAGAACAGGGGCCCACTCGAACCGAATCAGCCCCAGCATTTT,CASSPLENRGPLEPNQPQHF
15,TRBJ2-7,TRBD1,TRBV7-9,many,TGTGCCAGCAGCACACCGACAGGGGCCGATTACGAGCAGTACTTC,CASSTPTGADYEQYF
12,TRBJ2-1,-,TRBV20-1,few,TGCAGTGCTGGGACAGCGGGAGCTGAGCAGTTCTTC,CSAGTAGAEQFF
13,TRBJ2-6,-,TRBV6-1,few,TGTGCCAGCCTCTTCTCTGGGGCCAACGTCCTGACTTTC,CASLFSGANVLTF
16,TRBJ2-1,-,TRBV15,few,TGTGCCACCAGCAGAGATTACTCCTCGACCTACAATGAGCAGTTCTTC,CATSRDYSSTYNEQFF
13,TRBJ2-7,-,TRBV20-1,-,TGCAGTGCTAGAGACGGGGCCACCTACGAGCAGTACTTC,CSARDGATYEQYF
14,TRBJ2-7,-,TRBV28,many,TGTGCCAGCACCCGATGGGACCGAACCTACGAGCAGTACTTC,CASTRWDRTYEQYF
16,TRBJ2-2,-,TRBV29-1,many,TGCAGCGTGCACCTCCGGGACACCCGACGAGCCGGGGAGCTGTTTTTT,CSVHLRDTRRAGELFF
15,TRBJ1-1,-,TRBV11-3,-,TGTGCCAGCAGCACTCGGACACCTATGAACACTGAAGCTTTCTTT,CASSTRTPMNTEAFF
15,TRBJ1-6,TRBD1,TRBV7-2,few,TGTGCCAGCAGCTTAGTTGGGACAGGGAACTCACCCCTCCACTTT,CASSLVGTGNSPLHF
12,TRBJ1-2,-,TRBV10-2,few,TGCGCCAGCAGTGACGGAAACTATGGCTACACCTTC,CASSDGNYGYTF
20,TRBJ2-5,TRBD2,TRBV3-1,-,TGTGCCAGCAGCCAAGATCCGGTACTAGCGGGAAACCCCATCGGGCAGACCCAGTACTTC,CASSQDPVLAGNPIGQTQYF
14,TRBJ2-1,-,TRBV2,few,TGTGCCAGCAGTGAGGATTTCTCAAACAATGAGCAGTTCTTC,CASSEDFSNNEQFF
14,TRBJ2-7,-,TRBV27,many,TGTGCCAGCGGGAAACAGGGAAAGTCCTACGAGCAGTACTTC,CASGKQGKSYEQYF
15,TRBJ1-5,-,TRBV7-8,few,TGTGCCAGCAGCTTAGCCGCCGGGATGTTCCAGCCCCAGCATTTT,CASSLAAGMFQPQHF
16,TRBJ1-5,-,TRBV5-6,-,TGTGCCAGCAGCCTATCGGGTCTCCCCCGAAATCAGCCCCAGCATTTT,CASSLSGLPRNQPQHF
18,TRBJ2-3,TRBD2,TRBV11-3,many,TGTGCCAGCAGCTTATGGGGGGGGACTGCACCTAGCACAGATACGCAGTATTTT,CASSLWGGTAPSTDTQYF
15,TRBJ1-4,TRBD1,TRBV9,-,TGTGCCAGCAGCTTCCTTGGACAGGGGAATGAAAAACTGTTTTTT,CASSFLGQGNEKLFF
15,TRBJ1-1,-,TRBV14,-,TGTGCCAGCAGCCAATACGCACAGCCGAACACTGAAGCTTTCTTT,CASSQYAQPNTEAFF
15,TRBJ2-2,TRBD1,TRBV29-1,few,TGCAGCGTTGAAGCGACAGGGGTTGGGTTCGGGGAGCTGTTTTTT,CSVEATGVGFGELFF
16,TRBJ1-5,TRBD1,TRBV27,few,TGTGCCAGCCGGGACAGGGGAAAGGACAGCAATCAGCCCCAGCATTTT,CASRDRGKDSNQPQHF
15,TRBJ2-3,TRBD1,TRBV3-1,many,TGTGCCAGCAGCCAAGAAGGGGGCCGGACAGATACGCAGTATTTT,CASSQEGGRTDTQYF
15,TRBJ2-1,TRBD1,TRBV7-3,-,TGTGCCAGCAGCTCGAAGACAGGGCTCTACAATGAGCAGTTCTTC,CASSSKTGLYNEQFF
12,TRBJ2-5,TRBD1,TRBV29-1,many,TGCAGCGCAGGACAGGTGCAAGAGACCCAGTACTTC,CSAGQVQETQYF
14,TRBJ1-2,-,TRBV27,few,TGTGCCAGCAGTACGGCCGGGGCGGCTTATGGCTACACCTTC,CASSTAGAAYGYTF
14,TRBJ2-1,TRBD2,TRBV2,many,TGTGCCAGCACGTGGACTAGCGGGAGAAATGAGCAGTTCTTC,CASTWTSGRNEQFF
14,TRBJ2-7,-,TRBV12-3/TRBV12-4,many,TGTGCCAGCCGTTCCGAGGGGGGCCGCTACGAGCAGTACTTC,CASRSEGGRYEQYF
12,TRBJ2-7,-,TRBV27,many,TGTGCCAGCATTGGACTTTCCGGCGAGCAGTACTTC,CASIGLSGEQYF